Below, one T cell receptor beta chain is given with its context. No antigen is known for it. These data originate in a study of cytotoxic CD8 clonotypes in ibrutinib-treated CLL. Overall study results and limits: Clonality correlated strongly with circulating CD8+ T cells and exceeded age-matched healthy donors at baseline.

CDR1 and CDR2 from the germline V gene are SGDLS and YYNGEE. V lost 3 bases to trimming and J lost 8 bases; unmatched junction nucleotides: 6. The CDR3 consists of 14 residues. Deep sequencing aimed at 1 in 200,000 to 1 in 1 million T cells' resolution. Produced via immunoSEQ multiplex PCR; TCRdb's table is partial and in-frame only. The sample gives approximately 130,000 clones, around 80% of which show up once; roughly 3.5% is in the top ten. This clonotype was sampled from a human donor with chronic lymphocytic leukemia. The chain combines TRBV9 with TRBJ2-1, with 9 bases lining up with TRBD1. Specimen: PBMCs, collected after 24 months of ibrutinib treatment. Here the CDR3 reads CASSARDRAHEQFF. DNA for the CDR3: TGTGCCAGCAGCGCACGGGACAGGGCGCATGAGCAGTTCTTC.